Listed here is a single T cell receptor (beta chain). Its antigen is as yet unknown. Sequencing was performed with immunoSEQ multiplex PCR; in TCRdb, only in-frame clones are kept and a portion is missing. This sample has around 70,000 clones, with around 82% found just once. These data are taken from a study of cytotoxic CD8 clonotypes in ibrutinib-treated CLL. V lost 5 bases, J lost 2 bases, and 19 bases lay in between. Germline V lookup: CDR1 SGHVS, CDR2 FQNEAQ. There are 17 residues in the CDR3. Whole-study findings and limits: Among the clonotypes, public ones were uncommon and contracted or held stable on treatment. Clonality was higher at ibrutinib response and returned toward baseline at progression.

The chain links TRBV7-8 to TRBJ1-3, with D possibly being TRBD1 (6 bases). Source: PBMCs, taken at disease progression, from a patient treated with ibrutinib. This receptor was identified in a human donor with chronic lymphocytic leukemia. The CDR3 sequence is CASSPRTVRGPGNTIYF. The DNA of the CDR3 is TGTGCCAGCAGCCCCCGGACAGTCCGGGGTCCTGGAAACACCATATATTTT.